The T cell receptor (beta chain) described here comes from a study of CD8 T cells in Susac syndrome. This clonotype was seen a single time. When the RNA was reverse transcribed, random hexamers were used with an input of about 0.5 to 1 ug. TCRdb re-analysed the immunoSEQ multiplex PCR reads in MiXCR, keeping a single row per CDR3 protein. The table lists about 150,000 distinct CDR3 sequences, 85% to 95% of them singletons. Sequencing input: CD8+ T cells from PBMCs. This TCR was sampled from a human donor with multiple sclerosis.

The CDR3 DNA reads as TGTGCCAGCATCGGATGGGGTCTCGACACTGAAGCTTTCTTT. Translation: CASIGWGLDTEAFF. J is TRBJ1-1 and V is TRBV6-1; D unclear. V dropped 7 bases and J dropped 3 bases, with 15 bases sitting between them. The CDR3 length is 14 residues. Germline-derived CDR1 and CDR2 are MNHNS and SASEGT.